The clone carrying this T cell receptor (beta chain) was seen only a few times. The antigen is undetermined. This sample was included in a study of beta chain features in type 1 diabetes. Study-wide points: Cells with high TCR expression could be over-represented when cDNA is sequenced. Patients with type 1 diabetes showed fewer VDJ junction insertions and more deletions. Researchers report that Type 1 diabetes patients had moderately but significantly shorter TCRB CDR3s across all four CD4+ subsets.

CD4+ naive, central memory, regulatory and stem cell-like memory cells were sorted via CD45RO/CCR7/CD25/CD127/CD95/CD27. Purities over 98% were achieved in all sorted populations. With 6 bases removed from V and 3 bases from J, the gap between germline ends came to 6 bases. The CDR3 runs 11 residues. Germline assignment: CDR1 MDHEN and CDR2 SYDVKM. Of the isolated RNA, all was reverse transcribed, and so the sequenced material was expressed TCRB transcripts. Only in-frame clones appear in the TCRdb table, and some are missing; sequencing was by immunoSEQ multiplex PCR. The sample lists roughly 330,000 clones, 13% occurring once.

The specimen was naive CD4+ T cells from blood. V usage is TRBV28 and J usage is TRBJ2-7; D may be TRBD1 (5 bases). This clonotype was sampled from a woman aged 18-29 years with type 1 diabetes. The DNA of the CDR3 is TGTGCCAGCAGAGACAGCTACGAGCAGTACTTC. Protein sequence: CASRDSYEQYF.